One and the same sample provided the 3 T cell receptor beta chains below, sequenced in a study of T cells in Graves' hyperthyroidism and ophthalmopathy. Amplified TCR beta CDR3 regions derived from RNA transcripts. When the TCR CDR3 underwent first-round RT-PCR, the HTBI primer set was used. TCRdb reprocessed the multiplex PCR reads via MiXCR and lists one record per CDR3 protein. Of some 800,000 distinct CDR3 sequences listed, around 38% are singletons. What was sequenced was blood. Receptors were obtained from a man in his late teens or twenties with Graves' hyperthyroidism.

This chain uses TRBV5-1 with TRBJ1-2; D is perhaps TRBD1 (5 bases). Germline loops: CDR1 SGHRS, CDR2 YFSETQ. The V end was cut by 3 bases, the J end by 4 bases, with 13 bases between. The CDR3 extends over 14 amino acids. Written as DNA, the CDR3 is TGCGCCAGCAGCTCGCAGGGAGGAAGCTATGGCTACACCTTC. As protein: CASSSQGGSYGYTF.

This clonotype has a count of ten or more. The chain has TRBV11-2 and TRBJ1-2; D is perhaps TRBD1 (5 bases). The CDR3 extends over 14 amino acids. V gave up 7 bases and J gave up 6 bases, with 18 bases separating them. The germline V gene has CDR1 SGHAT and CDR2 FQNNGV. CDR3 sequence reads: CASTPSPRENGYTF. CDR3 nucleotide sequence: TGTGCCAGCACGCCATCACCCAGGGAGAATGGCTACACCTTC. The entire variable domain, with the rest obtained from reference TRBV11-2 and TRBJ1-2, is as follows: EAGVAQSPRYKIIEKRQSVAFWCNPISGHATLYWYQQILGQGPKLLIQFQNNGVVDDSQLPKDRFSAERLKGVDSTLKIQPAKLEDSAVYLCASTPSPRENGYTFGSGTRLTVV.

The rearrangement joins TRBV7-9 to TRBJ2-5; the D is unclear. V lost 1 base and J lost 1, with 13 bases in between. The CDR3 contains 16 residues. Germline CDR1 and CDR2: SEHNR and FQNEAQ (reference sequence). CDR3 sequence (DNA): TGTGCCAGCAGCTTAGTGCGTGTGGCCACCCAAGAGACCCAGTACTTC. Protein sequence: CASSLVRVATQETQYF.